Shown below are 13 T cell receptor beta chains from a single sample sequenced in a study of T-cell reconstitution after alpha-beta-depleted transplantation in children. Unique molecular identifiers were incorporated when the TCRbeta library was constructed. TCRdb independently ran MiXCR on the PCR reads; one entry per CDR3 protein. The profile shows about 200,000 distinct CDR3 sequences, 7.5% to 9.5% of them singletons. The starting material was PBMCs, mostly from graft donor cells, obtained 360 days after TCRalphabeta/CD19-depleted stem cell transplant. The receptors here all came from a male patient aged 2 to 10 who had a stem cell transplant for acute myeloid leukemia, so the T cells may come from the graft donor.

The sample holds many counts of this clonotype. This rearrangement joins TRBV4-3 to TRBJ1-1; D not resolved. CDR3 length equals 13 residues. CDR1 is LGHNA, CDR2 YSLEER, per germline. V gave up 4 bases and J gave up 3 bases, with 9 bases separating them. DNA for the CDR3: TGCGCCAGCAGCCCAGGACGGCACACTGAAGCTTTCTTT. Translating gives CASSPGRHTEAFF.

This clonotype has just a few counts. The chain joins TRBV27 to TRBJ1-5, with D unclear. The germline CDR1 and CDR2 sequences are MNHEY and SMNVEV (reference sequence). V lost 8 bases to trimming and J lost 4 bases, with 18 bases between them. CDR3 length: 15 residues. Here the CDR3 DNA reads TGTGCCAGCTGGAACTACGGGGAGGCTAATCAGCCCCAGCATTTT. Translating gives CASWNYGEANQPQHF.

About this clonotype: Possible read error: a much larger clone is one base away. The chain carries TRBV5-1 and TRBJ2-1; 7 bases line up with TRBD2. There are 14 residues in the CDR3. Germline CDR1 is SGHRS and CDR2 is YFSETQ. The ends lost 7 bases at V and 6 bases at J; junction bases unmatched: 10. The CDR3 here is CASGATSDRNEQFF. CDR3 sequence (DNA): TGCGCCAGCGGCGCCACTAGCGATCGCAATGAGCAGTTCTTC.

The genes are TRBV5-1 and TRBJ2-5, with D perhaps matching TRBD1 (6 bases). The V end was cut by 4 bases, the J end by 4 bases, with 11 bases between. Germline V gene lookup returns CDR1 SGHRS and CDR2 YFSETQ. This CDR3 is built from 13 residues. The CDR3 is CASSPQGRETQYF. The CDR3 DNA follows: TGCGCCAGCAGCCCTCAGGGGAGAGAGACCCAGTACTTC.

The table lists this clonotype with a few counts. This chain uses TRBV11-2 with TRBJ1-6; D gene ambiguous. This CDR3 comprises 12 residues. Germline V gives CDR1 SGHAT, CDR2 FQNNGV. The V end was cut by 5 bases, the J end by 7 bases, with 6 bases between. CDR3 nucleotide sequence: TGTGCCAGCAGCGCCGGAAATTCACCCCTCCACTTT. Translation gives CASSAGNSPLHF.

This chain uses TRBV5-5 with TRBJ1-2; D unresolved. The CDR3 has 15 amino acids. CDR1 and CDR2 from the germline V gene are SGHKS and YYEKEE (reference sequence). Trimming took off 0 bases at V and 4 bases at J, with 13 bases between the two ends. CDR3 sequence (DNA): TGTGCCAGCAGCTTGGGATTGGCAGGTCTCTATGGCTACACCTTC. It specifies CASSLGLAGLYGYTF.

This clonotype was counted only a few times. V is TRBV7-2 and J is TRBJ2-7, with D tentatively TRBD2 (5 bases). Deletions cut 1 base from V and 2 bases from J, with 12 bases between. The germline gives CDR1 SGHTA, CDR2 FQGNSA. The CDR3 consists of 15 residues. CDR3 sequence reads: CASSLVELAAYEQYF. Here the CDR3 DNA reads TGTGCCAGCAGCTTAGTCGAGCTAGCCGCCTACGAGCAGTACTTC.

This clonotype has at least ten counts. The chain recombines TRBV12-3 or TRBV12-4 with TRBJ2-4; weak D call: TRBD1 (5 bases). V was trimmed by 0 bases and J by 4 bases, leaving 13 bases between them. The CDR3 extends over 16 amino acids. CDR3 amino acids: CASSLANRRGKNIQYF. The CDR3 DNA reads as TGTGCCAGCAGTTTAGCCAACAGAAGGGGTAAAAACATTCAGTACTTC.

To note about this clonotype: The junction does not match germline at one end; this may be a read error. The V gene is TRBV27, the J gene TRBJ2-2, with a possible D match to TRBD2 (6 bases). From germline, CDR1 is MNHEY and CDR2 SMNVEV (reference sequence). The CDR3 has 10 amino acids. CDR3 region: CASRGGGELF. CDR3 bases: TGTGCCAGCAGGGGTGGCGGGGAGCTGTTT.

The V gene is TRBV5-1, the J gene TRBJ2-7; weak D call: TRBD1 (6 bases). Trimming shortened V by 4 bases and J by 2 bases, and 10 bases separated the two germline ends. The CDR3 extends over 13 amino acids. Germline CDR1 reads SGHRS; CDR2 reads YFSETQ. The CDR3 sequence: CASSKGHPYEQYF. The CDR3 nucleotides are TGCGCCAGCAGCAAGGGACATCCCTACGAGCAGTACTTC.

This clonotype was seen repeatedly, ten times or more. This chain connects TRBV12-3 or TRBV12-4 to TRBJ2-2, with D hard to call. The germline V and J ends were trimmed by 5 bases and 7 bases, with 8 bases remaining between them. This CDR3 contains 12 residues. The CDR3 DNA is TGTGCCAGCAGTACACCGATCGGGGAGCTGTTTTTT. This sequence encodes CASSTPIGELFF.

The chain combines TRBV20-1 with TRBJ2-1; D is undetermined. Germline V gene sequence: CDR1 DFQATT, CDR2 SNEGSKA (reference sequence). The CDR3 sequence is 15 residues long. The V and J ends lost 6 bases and 0 bases respectively, with 15 bases between them. The DNA of the CDR3 is TGCAGTGCCCCAAAAGGGCCGTTCTCCTACAATGAGCAGTTCTTC. Encoded protein: CSAPKGPFSYNEQFF.

This chain connects TRBV5-1 to TRBJ2-3; TRBD2 aligns across 10 bases. Losses at the gene ends were 4 bases for V and 7 bases for J; bases not matched to a gene: 12. The CDR3 is 16 residues long. CDR1 SGHRS and CDR2 YFSETQ come from the germline V gene. This CDR3 reads CASSPRLAGGIYTQYF. The CDR3 DNA reads as TGCGCCAGCAGCCCCCGACTAGCGGGCGGGATATATACGCAGTATTTT. The full variable domain, rest sourced from reference TRBV5-1 and TRBJ2-3, is KAGVTQTPRYLIKTRGQQVTLSCSPISGHRSVSWYQQTPGQGLQFLFEYFSETQRNKGNFPGRFSGRQFSNSRSEMNVSTLELGDSALYLCASSPRLAGGIYTQYFGPGTRLTVL.